What follows describes a single TCR beta chain. This specimen belongs to a study of early T cells in non-severe SARS-CoV-2 infection. Individual cDNA molecules each received unique molecular identifiers attached to them. Via MiXCR, TCRdb re-called the 5' RACE reads, giving one row per CDR3 protein. The sample has roughly 57,000 distinct CDR3 sequences, roughly 13% seen once; the top ten hold around a tenth. Germline lookup yields CDR1 LGHNA and CDR2 YNFKEQ. The CDR3 contains 15 residues. Trimming at V came to 4 bases and at J to 5 bases, leaving 8 bases not matched to a gene. The sequence derives from an adult who was a healthcare worker with PCR-confirmed SARS-CoV-2 infection or an uninfected control (not recorded which). The chain uses TRBV4-2 and TRBJ2-1; 7 bases map to TRBD2. This specimen was whole blood, taken at baseline. CDR3 protein: CASSPGGGGHNEQFF. The CDR3 DNA follows: TGTGCCAGCAGCCCTGGTGGCGGGGGACACAATGAGCAGTTCTTC.